Each of the 13 T cell receptor beta chains below was sequenced from the same sample in a study of blood T cell repertoires in COVID-19. Some clones are missing from TCRdb's copy, which holds only in-frame ones; the method was immunoSEQ multiplex PCR. The sample consists of about 200,000 clones, just over 85% of them appearing once. Input material: peripheral blood. The receptor set was obtained from a man aged 18 to 30 with active or convalescent COVID-19.

The gene calls are TRBV7-9 and TRBJ2-4; TRBD1 is a possible D gene (5 bases). Per the germline V gene, CDR1 is SEHNR and CDR2 is FQNEAQ (reference sequence). Trimming shortened V by 6 bases and J by 2 bases, and 11 bases separated the two germline ends. The CDR3 is 14 amino acids. The CDR3 DNA sequence: TGTGCCAGCAGAAACTCAGGGCCCAAAAACATTCAGTACTTC. It yields the protein CASRNSGPKNIQYF.

This CDR3 is CASSLAGVSNEQFF. The CDR3 coding sequence is TGTGCCAGCAGCTTAGCGGGCGTGAGCAATGAGCAGTTCTTC. The chain joins TRBV7-9 to TRBJ2-1; unclear D gene. Deletions cut 0 bases from V and 6 bases from J, with 9 bases between. The CDR3 extends over 14 amino acids. The germline gives CDR1 SEHNR, CDR2 FQNEAQ (reference sequence).

The chain is built from TRBV18 and TRBJ2-7, with D perhaps TRBD2 (6 bases). The CDR3 sequence is 14 residues long. V was clipped by 3 bases and J by 2 bases, with 11 bases between them. Germline V CDR1 and CDR2: KGHSH, LQKENI. The CDR3: CASSPGLPTYEQYF. The CDR3 nucleotides are TGTGCCAGCTCACCGGGACTGCCTACCTACGAGCAGTACTTC. The full variable domain, its missing parts supplied by reference TRBV18 and TRBJ2-7, is NAGVMQNPRHLVRRRGQEARLRCSPMKGHSHVYWYRQLPEEGLKFMVYLQKENIIDESGMPKERFSAEFPKEGPSILRIQQVVRGDSAAYFCASSPGLPTYEQYFGPGTRLTVT.

This chain uses TRBV7-2 with TRBJ1-1, with TRBD1 matching over 8 bases. This CDR3 comprises 14 residues. The germline gives CDR1 SGHTA, CDR2 FQGNSA. J gave up 1 base and V 5 bases, and 3 bases lay outside the gene matches. The CDR3 DNA is TGTGCCAGCAGCCCAGGGGGCCCGAACACTGAAGCTTTCTTT. It yields the protein CASSPGGPNTEAFF.

V is TRBV7-2 and J is TRBJ2-5; D gene ambiguous. This CDR3 has 14 amino acids. The ends were cut back, 1 base at V and 2 bases at J, with 8 bases in the middle. Germline V lookup: CDR1 SGHTA, CDR2 FQGNSA. CDR3 DNA: TGTGCCAGCAGCTTAGGACGGAGACAAGAGACCCAGTACTTC. It specifies CASSLGRRQETQYF.

This clone was seen a single time. The V call is TRBV15, the J call TRBJ2-1, with a possible D match to TRBD2 (6 bases). The V gene lost 0 bases and the J gene lost 15 bases, with 15 bases spanning the gap. The CDR3 runs to 13 residues. Germline assignment: CDR1 LNHNV and CDR2 YYDKDF (reference sequence). CDR3 DNA: TGTGCCACCAGCAGAGATCTACCCACTAGCCCGTTCTTC. Protein product: CATSRDLPTSPFF. The variable domain in full, with the rest retrieved from reference TRBV15 and TRBJ2-1, is DAMVIQNPRYQVTQFGKPVTLSCSQTLNHNVMYWYQQKSSQAPKLLFHYYDKDFNNEADTPDNFQSRRPNTSFCFLDIRSPGLGDTAMYLCATSRDLPTSPFFGPGTRLTVL.

The CDR3 spells CASSLEVGTGGYEQFF. CDR3 DNA sequence: TGTGCCAGCAGCCTTGAGGTTGGGACAGGGGGCTATGAGCAGTTCTTC. V and J are TRBV11-3 and TRBJ2-1; 12 bases are a match to TRBD1. This CDR3 comprises 16 residues. Unmatched junction bases numbered 10, after V lost 5 bases and J lost 8 bases. The germline CDR1 and CDR2 sequences are SGHNT and YENEEA.

The chain combines TRBV15 with TRBJ2-3; 9 bases agree with TRBD1. Germline assignment: CDR1 LNHNV and CDR2 YYDKDF (reference sequence). V gave up 6 bases and J gave up 1 base; unmatched junction bases: 8. This CDR3 comprises 16 residues. The CDR3 nucleotides are TGTGCCACCAGTAAGAGCGGGGACAGGGGCACAGATACGCAGTATTTT. Protein: CATSKSGDRGTDTQYF. The variable domain in full, with the rest retrieved from reference TRBV15 and TRBJ2-3, is DAMVIQNPRYQVTQFGKPVTLSCSQTLNHNVMYWYQQKSSQAPKLLFHYYDKDFNNEADTPDNFQSRRPNTSFCFLDIRSPGLGDTAMYLCATSKSGDRGTDTQYFGPGTRLTVL.

As concerns this clone: Other nucleotide sequences in the sample specify the same CDR3. This chain links TRBV28 with TRBJ1-1, with no clear D. Germline assignment: CDR1 MDHEN and CDR2 SYDVKM. The CDR3 totals 13 residues. The V gene lost 4 bases and the J gene lost 1 base, with 7 bases spanning the gap. The CDR3 nucleotides read TGTGCCAGCAGTTCCCCCGGGAACACTGAAGCTTTCTTT. Translated: CASSSPGNTEAFF.

The chain is built from TRBV11-1 and TRBJ2-1; D might be TRBD2 (6 bases). Per the germline V gene, CDR1 is SGHAT and CDR2 is FQDESV (reference sequence). The CDR3 sequence is 16 residues long. V lost 8 bases, J lost 0 bases, and 17 bases lay in between. DNA for the CDR3: TGTGCCAGCCGGGGCGGGGACGCGAGCTCCTACAATGAGCAGTTCTTC. It encodes CASRGGDASSYNEQFF.

The V and J genes are TRBV7-9 and TRBJ2-1; D gene ambiguous. Looked up from germline, CDR1 is SEHNR and CDR2 is FQNEAQ (reference sequence). Deletions cut 8 bases from V and 9 bases from J, with 5 bases between. The CDR3 covers 9 residues. As DNA, the CDR3 is TGTGCCAGCGGCCTTGAGCAGTTCTTC. It yields the protein CASGLEQFF. The full variable domain, with the rest looked up from reference TRBV7-9 and TRBJ2-1, is DTGVSQNPRHKITKRGQNVTFRCDPISEHNRLYWYRQTLGQGPEFLTYFQNEAQLEKSRLLSDRFSAERPKGSFSTLEIQRTEQGDSAMYLCASGLEQFFGPGTRLTVL.

This chain joins TRBV4-3 and TRBJ2-7, with a possible D match to TRBD2 (6 bases). The CDR3 spans 14 residues. Per germline, CDR1 LGHNA and CDR2 YSLEER. V lost 4 bases and J lost 6, with 16 bases in between. Written as DNA, the CDR3 is TGCGCCAGCAGCCCTACGGGGGTGGTAAGCGAGCAGTACTTC. It translates to CASSPTGVVSEQYF.

The rearrangement joins TRBV10-3 to TRBJ2-3; TRBD1 matches 7 bases. There are 14 residues in the CDR3. The V gene end was trimmed by 6 bases and the J gene end by 3 bases; junction bases not matched to a gene: 6. Germline CDR1 and CDR2: ENHRY and SYGVKD. The CDR3 DNA is TGTGCCATCAGAGACAGGGTGGGGACAGATACGCAGTATTTT. Translation: CAIRDRVGTDTQYF.